This is a list of T cell receptor beta chains from one sample in a study of cytomegalovirus exposure and HLA in healthy donors. Repertoires were generated with immunoSEQ multiplex PCR, while TCRdb's copy carries only in-frame clones and drops some. The sample lists 150,000 to 200,000 clones; roughly 80% were seen once. The sequenced material came from PBMCs. Receptor source: a woman between 35 and 50 years old in good health and CMV-seronegative. Both conserved end residues are part of each CDR3. The order of the fields is CDR3 length, V gene, CDR3 protein.

>12|TRBV5-4
CASSPSGNSQYF
>14|TRBV11-2
CASSRDRVTDEQFF
>14|TRBV7-9
CASSPGQDNEKLFF
>14|TRBV5-4
CASSADRYADTIYF
>13|TRBV9
CASSRGGQGGYTF
>15|TRBV9
CASSVGTGLTDTQYF
>15|TRBV11-2
CASSSRGGQQETQYF
>16|TRBV16
CASSPLSGNSGNTIYF
>15|TRBV7-8
CASSLRREVYNEQFF
>10|TRBV6-5
CASGNNEQFF
>15|TRBV6-1
CASSAYGSSYNEQFF
>13|TRBV4-3
CASSPGTNYGYTF
>15|TRBV11-1
CASSLVRGSFNEQFF
>13|TRBV27
CASSPSRGYEQYF
>12|TRBV28
CATRGSNQPQHF
>14|TRBV6-5
CASSYSPQYPPQYF
>16|TRBV4-2
CASSQDHRGLAYEQYF
>14|TRBV27
CASSFRDSHSPLHF
>16|TRBV5-6
CASSLYGSGASYEQYF
>15|TRBV5-1
CASSLGPPWNQPQHF
>17|TRBV27
CASSSPRSTGKDYGYTF
>20|TRBV27
CASSPKWTSGRDGWHNEQFF
>14|TRBV2
CASRVRDTPYEQYF
>15|TRBV5-1
CASSKDRAPPYEQYF
>15|TRBV10-3
CAISEFGQHNYGYTF
>13|TRBV2
CASNGHGNTEAFF
>11|TRBV6-5
CATAASAGYTF
>13|TRBV29-1
CSGHGQGRSEAFF
>17|TRBV15
CATSSPNTASRWAEQYF
>15|TRBV13
CASSSDIISGNTIYF
>11|TRBV6-1
CGGGGGSGYTF
>15|TRBV4-3
CASSQGGDSRYEQYF
>12|TRBV29-1
CSVGGGYYGYTF
>16|TRBV19
CASSTRTGGPSYEQYF
>16|TRBV28
CASSLYAGGHNEKLFF
>12|TRBV7-2
CASSFSADTQYF
>17|TRBV19
CASSLSVASGVTDTQYF
>17|TRBV7-8
CASSPRDRDATNEKLFF
>14|TRBV7-9
CASSVGQENTEAFF
>16|TRBV2
CASRDSTFYSNQPQHF
>16|TRBV28
CASSYGTASSYYGYTF
>15|TRBV9
CASRQTSGRGSEQFF
>16|TRBV19
CASTPGGASAWHGYTF
>14|TRBV5-1
CASSWGQGTSEQFF
>16|TRBV25-1
CASSEASGWGTDTQYF
>18|TRBV7-2
CASTPTSGRVGSYNEQFF
>17|TRBV7-6
CASSFGLAGGLEETQYF
>15|TRBV18
CASSPRQANTGELFF
>17|TRBV9
CASNARQEGGGSTEAFF
>15|TRBV19
CASRDSGGTYYEQYF
>19|TRBV10-1
CASSTEVGDRGYSGNTIYF
>13|TRBV7-9
CSSSGQARYEQYF
>13|TRBV13
CASTRTTRHEQYF
>15|TRBV4-3
CASSPWTSGRDEQFF
>15|TRBV28
CASSAPGQGPDTQYF